This T cell receptor (beta chain) emerged from a study of radiotherapy plus CTLA-4 blockade in lung cancer. Study outcomes and limitations: In blood, TCR clones derived from the tumor expanded after radiotherapy plus ipilimumab.

About this clone itself: Antigen specificity is unknown.

CDR3 length: 14 residues. CDR1 is SGHVS and CDR2 is FQNEAQ in the germline V gene. The V gene lost 3 bases and the J gene lost 1 base, with 9 bases spanning the gap. Produced via immunoSEQ multiplex PCR; TCRdb's table is partial and in-frame only. The repertoire includes about 120,000 clones, more than 65% of them detected once, and roughly 5.2% sits in the top ten. The source material was peripheral blood, sampled from a patient treated with radiotherapy plus ipilimumab. This rearrangement joins TRBV7-8 to TRBJ1-1, with unresolved D. The sequence was obtained from a human donor with non-small cell lung cancer who had a partial response to radiotherapy plus ipilimumab. The CDR3 is CASSFFERNTEAFF. CDR3 DNA: TGTGCCAGCAGCTTTTTCGAGAGGAACACTGAAGCTTTCTTT.